One TCR beta chain is described in this entry. As processed by the authors: Reference gene primer amplification yielded estimated nucleated cell counts. Profiling relied on immunoSEQ multiplex PCR, and the TCRdb table lists in-frame clones only, not all of them. The V and J calls and the clone size are those of that table, but D and trimming were determined from the DNA. Of some 490,000 clones listed, roughly nine tenths were seen once; the top ten hold 6.5% to 9.5%. The data were obtained in a study of blood T cell repertoires in COVID-19. Among Cohort 3 donors, those recovered had two negative PCRs, clearance, or symptom resolution. The clonotype originates from a woman in her fifties or sixties who had recovered from COVID-19. Material: PBMCs or T cells enriched from blood (not recorded which).

The CDR3, as DNA: TGCAGCGTTTCCGGACAGATCCACATGAACACTGAAGCTTTCTTT. It encodes CSVSGQIHMNTEAFF. J is TRBJ1-1 and V is TRBV29-1; the D gene is possibly TRBD1 (6 bases). The germline V gene encodes CDR1 SQVTM and CDR2 ANQGSEA. V lost 5 bases to trimming and J lost 0 bases, with 16 bases between them. The CDR3 loop spans 15 amino acids. Combining the CDR3 with reference TRBV29-1 and TRBJ1-1 gives the whole variable domain SAVISQKPSRDICQRGTSLTIQCQVDSQVTMMFWYRQQPGQSLTLIATANQGSEATYESGFVIDKFPISRPNLTFSTLTVSNMSPEDSSIYLCSVSGQIHMNTEAFFGQGTRLTVV.